The entry that follows covers one TCR beta chain sequence. Its antigen is not known. At collection, donors were nominally healthy, but unrecorded immune exposures were probable. The source of the sample is a study of cytomegalovirus exposure and HLA in healthy donors. The PCR made use of 60 Vbeta and 13 Jbeta primers. Some clones are missing from TCRdb's copy, which holds only in-frame ones; the method was immunoSEQ multiplex PCR. Seen here are 200,000 to 250,000 clones, just under 85% observed once, and the top ten hold more than 0.45%. Study findings and constraints: Equally common other TCR beta chains were less clonally expanded than HLA-associated ones, a later analysis found. Investigators reported 150 to 200 TCR beta chains as tied to cytomegalovirus.

CDR3 length: 14 amino acids. The germline V and J ends were trimmed by 0 bases and 4 bases, with 7 bases remaining between them. Germline assignment: CDR1 SGHRS and CDR2 YFSETQ. J is TRBJ1-4 and V is TRBV5-1; perhaps TRBD1 as D (5 bases). Sequencing was carried out using PBMCs. The TCR sequence derives from a woman between 40 and 55 years old in good health and CMV-seronegative. CDR3 DNA: TGCGCCAGCAGCTTGGAGGGGTATAATGAAAAACTGTTTTTT. This codes for CASSLEGYNEKLFF.